Below, 7 T cell receptor beta chains from the same sample are listed, as sequenced in a study of OX40 agonist ivuxolimab in advanced cancers. TCRdb keeps only in-frame clones here, not all; method: immunoSEQ multiplex PCR. This table has fewer than 60,000 clones, approximately 90% appearing once. This specimen was CD4+ or CD8+ T cells sorted from blood, taken in a trial of the OX40 agonist ivuxolimab. The receptors here all came from an adult with an advanced solid tumor such as melanoma, head and neck, liver or kidney cancer.

The chain uses TRBV27 and TRBJ1-5, with no clear D. The CDR3 covers 16 residues. Deletions cut 2 bases from V and 1 base from J, with 12 bases between. Germline lookup yields CDR1 MNHEY and CDR2 SMNVEV (reference sequence). The CDR3: CASSLVPSLSNQPQHF. In DNA form, the CDR3 reads TGTGCCAGCAGTTTAGTTCCCTCGCTCAGCAATCAGCCCCAGCATTTT.

V and J are TRBV30 and TRBJ2-3; TRBD1 might be the D (6 bases). Germline lookup yields CDR1 GTSNPN and CDR2 SVGIG (reference sequence). V lost 1 base to trimming and J lost 0 bases, with 11 bases between them. This CDR3 is built from 15 residues. CDR3 protein: CAWSGGPPSTDTQYF. DNA for the CDR3: TGTGCCTGGAGTGGGGGGCCCCCTAGCACAGATACGCAGTATTTT. The full variable domain, in which reference TRBV30 and TRBJ2-3 provide the parts outside the CDR3, is SQTIHQWPATLVQPVGSPLSLECTVEGTSNPNLYWYRQAAGRGLQLLFYSVGIGQISSEVPQNLSASRPQDRQFILSSKKLLLSDSGFYLCAWSGGPPSTDTQYFGPGTRLTVL.

V gene TRBV6-5 combines with J gene TRBJ2-7; possibly TRBD1 for D (6 bases). V was cut by 5 bases and J by 6 bases, with 8 bases left in between. This CDR3 has 11 amino acids. Germline CDR1 is MNHEY and CDR2 is SVGAGI. The CDR3 loop is CASSDRREQYF. In DNA, the CDR3 is TGTGCCAGCAGTGACAGGCGCGAGCAGTACTTC.

The rearrangement links TRBV14 to TRBJ2-1, with D possibly matching TRBD1 (5 bases). The CDR3 consists of 15 residues. Germline assignment: CDR1 SGHDN and CDR2 FVKESK. V was cut by 1 base and J by 7 bases, with 14 bases left in between. For the CDR3, the DNA is TGTGCCAGCAGCCAAGCTCCCAGGGCGATTAATGAGCAGTTCTTC. Protein sequence: CASSQAPRAINEQFF.

The chain links TRBV6-6 to TRBJ2-7, with 7 bases lining up with TRBD1. V was pared by 8 bases and J by 2 bases, with 9 bases of the junction left unmatched. CDR3 size: 14 residues. Germline V CDR1 and CDR2: MNHNY, SVGAGI (reference sequence). CDR3 in DNA: TGTGCCAGCCGTGGGGACAGCTCGACCTACGAGCAGTACTTC. Its translation is CASRGDSSTYEQYF.

This chain uses TRBV9 with TRBJ2-5, with D tentatively TRBD1 (5 bases). Germline V gene data show CDR1 as SGDLS and CDR2 as YYNGEE. CDR3 length: 15 residues. The V and J ends lost 3 bases and 0 bases respectively, with 12 bases between them. The CDR3 is CASSGQGLYQETQYF. In nucleotides, the CDR3 is TGTGCCAGCAGCGGGCAGGGCCTGTACCAAGAGACCCAGTACTTC. The whole variable domain, filled in from reference TRBV9 and TRBJ2-5, reads DSGVTQTPKHLITATGQRVTLRCSPRSGDLSVYWYQQSLDQGLQFLIQYYNGEERAKGNILERFSAQQFPDLHSELNLSSLELGDSALYFCASSGQGLYQETQYFGPGTRLLVL.

The V and J genes are TRBV5-5 and TRBJ2-1; no reliable D call. The CDR3 sequence is 14 residues long. Germline values: CDR1 SGHKS, CDR2 YYEKEE (reference sequence). V lost 0 bases, J lost 4 bases, and 8 bases lay in between. The CDR3 loop reads CASSLEGIYNEQFF. Here the CDR3 DNA reads TGTGCCAGCAGCTTGGAGGGAATATACAATGAGCAGTTCTTC.